The following is a T cell receptor beta chain sequence with its context. This clonotype was counted only a few times. The specificity of this receptor is unknown. No much larger clonotype is one base removed from it; base qualities were not supplied. Ophthalmopathy patients had moderately to severely active disease, Clinical Activity Score of at least 3, NOSPECS grade of at least 4, and disease duration under 3 months. Patients were excluded if they had other autoimmune diseases, uncontrolled infections, pregnancy or lactation. Diagnosis was based on clinical symptoms, serum thyroxine, TRAb, thyroid ultrasound and orbital computed tomography. PBMCs were isolated from about 10 ml of fresh peripheral blood by Ficoll-Paque density gradient centrifugation. Total RNA was extracted using Trizol reagent, and RNA quality was checked on an Agilent 2100 Bioanalyzer. This sample stems from a study of Graves' ophthalmopathy and Graves' hyperthyroidism (dated by TCRdb to 2017 to 2018). Some background on the complete study: Peripheral blood samples were taken at the time of initial diagnosis, before any treatment was given. The study used TCR beta repertoire signatures to distinguish Graves' ophthalmopathy from Graves' hyperthyroidism and to predict progression to ophthalmopathy. In total, 135 blood samples were TCR-sequenced: around 42 ophthalmopathy, roughly 80 hyperthyroidism and roughly 17 hyperthyroidism-to-ophthalmopathy patients. To explore V-J signatures that distinguish ophthalmopathy from hyperthyroidism, a discovery set of about a hundred patients was enrolled, made up of 40 to 45 with ophthalmopathy and some 56 with stable hyperthyroidism. An independent validation cohort was composed of 18 to 20 hyperthyroidism patients and around 16 patients who later progressed from hyperthyroidism to ophthalmopathy. T-cell repertoires of thyroid tissue and blood were compared in six or seven hyperthyroidism patients. Once sampling was done, hyperthyroidism patients were given methimazole at a starting dose of 30 mg daily, while ophthalmopathy patients were given high-dose intravenous methylprednisolone.

The cysteine opens and the phenylalanine closes a CDR3 of 14 amino acids. Only CDR3 DNA is held: 42 bases, read in frame from base 1. From the germline V gene, CDR1 is SGDLS and CDR2 is YYNGEE. The germline ends are 14 bases apart after V is trimmed by 4 bases and J by 4 bases. For repertoire sequencing, TCR beta CDR3 regions were amplified from RNA transcripts. The first round was an RT-PCR using HTBI primers with the Qiagen OneStep RT-PCR kit, and this first round was followed by a second-round multiplex PCR, then size selection and purification. The libraries underwent paired-end sequencing with 100 bp reads on an Illumina HiSeq2000. The study's own analysis went as follows. Reads were processed with SOAPnuke, discarding reads with adapters, uncalled bases, mean Phred below 15, or no exact constant-primer or identifier match. COPE v1.2.5 was used to merge the high-quality paired reads. Each unique nucleotide sequence was treated as a clonotype, and MiTCR v1.1 was used to align the clonotypes to the IMGT TRB V, D and J references. The analysis was limited to V-J combinations with a frequency above 0.0001, which together covered 99.2% of repertoires. For each V-J combination, a TCR clonal expansion and chaos score was defined as F50 clonal expansion divided by the chaos observed in the TCRdist matrix. Welch's t-statistics and random forest were used to narrow the features down to approximately 13 V-J combinations, which were then fed into a naive Bayes classifier. The similarity between thyroid and blood repertoires was quantified using the Morisita-Horn index. Clones were called with MiXCR by TCRdb after fastp trimmed the public reads at Q25, and only in-frame beta chains were retained. Each entry is one CDR3 protein sequence, shown with its most common DNA and genes. It is TCRdb's table, rather than the study itself, that gives the V and J calls and clone size. In this sample the table shows 650,000 to 900,000 distinct CDR3 sequences, roughly 41% of which occur a single time. The ten largest clonotypes hold about 40% of the sample.

On the study overall, not on this receptor specifically: Ophthalmopathy was separated from stable hyperthyroidism by the 13-signature model with more than 85% sensitivity and about 81% specificity in cross-validation and with 80%/75% in the test set. In validation, the model predicted ophthalmopathy progression with roughly 68% sensitivity and approximately 72% specificity; approximately 12 predicted patients were CT-confirmed with GO in a median of approximately 6.5 months. Among expanded thyroid clonotypes with frequency above 0.001, most also showed up in blood, which suggests that blood repertoires may reflect the thyroid immune response. Sample size was not statistically predetermined, and group allocation was not concealed from the investigators.

The sequence was obtained from an adult man with Graves' ophthalmopathy. The sequence links TRBV9 to TRBJ1-1; the D gene identity is not certain. Sequencing was done on a sample of peripheral blood. The DNA sequence reads TGTGCCAGCAGCCAAGATCGATCGGGCACTGAAGCTTTCTTT. Its translation reads: CASSQDRSGTEAFF. Where the CDR3 stops, the reference TRBV9 and TRBJ1-1 genes take over; the full variable domain is DSGVTQTPKHLITATGQRVTLRCSPRSGDLSVYWYQQSLDQGLQFLIQYYNGEERAKGNILERFSAQQFPDLHSELNLSSLELGDSALYFCASSQDRSGTEAFFGQGTRLTVV.